These 28 T cell receptor beta chains came from one sample sequenced in a study of control samples from healthy donors and cancer patients. The protocol was immunoSEQ multiplex PCR, while the TCRdb copy is restricted to in-frame clones and leaves out a portion. The table has roughly 160,000 clones, 88% seen once; the top ten hold around 5%. The sequenced sample consisted of blood. These receptors came from a woman aged 25 to 39 in good health.

This clone was counted a single time. The V and J genes are TRBV21-1 and TRBJ2-3; the table's D gene call, TRBD1, was not cross checked with the DNA. TRBV21-1 is termed a pseudogene. The CDR3 totals 18 residues. CDR3 residues: CASSKSRYSFKVADTQYF. The CDR3 nucleotides read TGTGCCAGCAGCAAAAGCCGTTACAGTTTTAAAGTAGCAGATACGCAGTATTTT.

The chain is built from TRBV6-1 and TRBJ2-7; D remains ambiguous. The CDR3 is made up of 15 amino acids. The germline CDR1 and CDR2 sequences are MNHNS and SASEGT. Trimming stripped 1 base from V and 3 bases from J, with 13 bases between. CDR3 DNA: TGTGCCAGCAGTGAAGGTCCAAGCCCCATCTACGAGCAGTACGTC. Its translation: CASSEGPSPIYEQYV.

On this clone: Different DNA sequences within this sample yield the same CDR3. The chain recombines TRBV7-9 with TRBJ1-2, with 8 bases lining up with TRBD1. The CDR3 loop spans 14 amino acids. Germline V gene sequence: CDR1 SEHNR, CDR2 FQNEAQ (reference sequence). With V trimmed by 1 base and J by 2 bases, 0 bases remained unmatched. CDR3: CASSLGQGNYGYTF. CDR3 coding DNA: TGTGCCAGCAGCTTAGGACAGGGGAACTATGGCTACACCTTC.

This clone was observed a handful of times. The V call is TRBV28, the J call TRBJ1-1; D is possibly TRBD1 (6 bases). Germline CDR1 reads MDHEN; CDR2 reads SYDVKM. CDR3 size: 14 residues. Deletions cut 3 bases from V and 0 bases from J, with 8 bases between. The chain's CDR3 is CASSFPGVNTEAFF. The CDR3 nucleotides read TGTGCCAGCAGTTTCCCAGGGGTGAACACTGAAGCTTTCTTT.

This clone was counted between two and nine times. The CDR3 loop reads CASSPHQNYGYTF. CDR3 bases: TGCGCCAGCAGCCCACACCAAAACTATGGCTACACCTTC. The chain is built from TRBV5-1 and TRBJ1-2; D remains unclear. The germline V and J ends were trimmed by 4 bases and 2 bases, with 9 bases remaining between them. The CDR3 consists of 13 residues. CDR1 and CDR2 from the germline V gene are SGHRS and YFSETQ. The whole variable domain, filled in from reference TRBV5-1 and TRBJ1-2, reads KAGVTQTPRYLIKTRGQQVTLSCSPISGHRSVSWYQQTPGQGLQFLFEYFSETQRNKGNFPGRFSGRQFSNSRSEMNVSTLELGDSALYLCASSPHQNYGYTFGSGTRLTVV.

This chain's CDR3 is CASSESGRKNHEQYF. The CDR3 nucleotides read TGTGCCAGCAGTGAATCTGGGAGAAAAAACCACGAGCAGTACTTC. The V gene is TRBV25-1, the J gene TRBJ2-7; D possibly corresponds to TRBD2 (5 bases). Per the germline V gene, CDR1 is MGHDK and CDR2 is SYGVNS. Trimming stripped 1 base from V and 5 bases from J, with 15 bases between. The CDR3 length is 15 residues.

J is TRBJ2-7 and V is TRBV28; a weak D match, TRBD1 (6 bases). CDR1 is MDHEN and CDR2 is SYDVKM in the germline V gene. Trimming pared 4 bases from V and 3 bases from J, leaving 13 bases between. The CDR3 spans 14 residues. CDR3 in amino acids: CASSYFDRRYEQYF. The CDR3 DNA follows: TGTGCCAGCAGTTACTTCGACAGGCGCTACGAGCAGTACTTC. The full variable domain, in which reference TRBV28 and TRBJ2-7 provide the parts outside the CDR3, is DVKVTQSSRYLVKRTGEKVFLECVQDMDHENMFWYRQDPGLGLRLIYFSYDVKMKEKGDIPEGYSVSREKKERFSLILESASTNQTSMYLCASSYFDRRYEQYFGPGTRLTVT.

V usage is TRBV28 and J usage is TRBJ1-3; D ambiguous. In germline, CDR1 is MDHEN, CDR2 SYDVKM. Trimming pared 6 bases from V and 3 bases from J, leaving 9 bases between. The CDR3 sequence is 13 residues long. The CDR3 protein is CASRTLSGNTIYF. As DNA, the CDR3 is TGTGCCAGCAGGACCCTCAGTGGAAACACCATATATTTT.

The rearrangement joins TRBV2 to TRBJ2-3; no firm D call. Deletions cut 4 bases from V and 0 bases from J, with 11 bases between. The CDR3 is made up of 15 amino acids. Looked up from germline, CDR1 is SNHLY and CDR2 is FYNNEI. CDR3 in amino acids: CASSAEQPSTDTQYF. In nucleotides, the CDR3 is TGTGCCAGCAGTGCGGAGCAGCCCAGCACAGATACGCAGTATTTT.

V gene TRBV2 combines with J gene TRBJ2-4; tentative D call: TRBD1 (5 bases). V dropped 5 bases and J dropped 7 bases, with 21 bases sitting between them. Germline CDR1 SNHLY, CDR2 FYNNEI. The CDR3 sequence is 16 residues long. The CDR3 nucleotides read TGTGCCAGCAGTCCCTGGGTGGTTGGGGCCGGGAACATTCAGTACTTC. It codes for CASSPWVVGAGNIQYF.

This clone has only one observation. The V gene is TRBV9, the J gene TRBJ2-3, with 8 bases matching TRBD1. This CDR3 comprises 16 residues. Germline lookup yields CDR1 SGDLS and CDR2 YYNGEE. Trimming cost V 4 bases and J 0 bases; bases outside gene matches: 7. The CDR3 is CASSQGAYASTDTQYF. Here the CDR3 DNA reads TGTGCCAGCAGCCAGGGGGCGTATGCTAGCACAGATACGCAGTATTTT.

This clone was seen just once. This chain uses TRBV6-4 with TRBJ1-2; D is unclear. Germline-derived CDR1 and CDR2 are MRHNA and SNTAGT. CDR3 size: 15 residues. The ends were cut back, 3 bases at V and 2 bases at J, with 13 bases in the middle. For the CDR3, the DNA is TGTGCCAGCAGTGAGGCGCATGCCTCGAACTATGGCTACACCTTC. Its translation is CASSEAHASNYGYTF.

The rearrangement uses TRBV28 and TRBJ1-1; a weak D match, TRBD1 (5 bases). Trimming stripped 6 bases from V and 3 bases from J, with 11 bases between. Germline CDR1 and CDR2: MDHEN and SYDVKM. This CDR3 spans 13 amino acids. CDR3 sequence (DNA): TGTGCCAGCAGGGACGGGGGGTACACTGAAGCTTTCTTT. Translating gives CASRDGGYTEAFF.

The rearrangement links TRBV3-1 (or the pseudogene TRBV3-2) to TRBJ1-2; the match to TRBD1 covers 8 bases. Germline CDR1 is LGHDT and CDR2 is YNNKEL (reference sequence). Trimming cost V 4 bases and J 13 bases; bases outside gene matches: 8. This CDR3 contains 12 residues. In nucleotides, the CDR3 is TGTGCCAGCAGCCGGACAGGGACCTTATGCACCTTC. As protein: CASSRTGTLCTF.

The V call is TRBV6-5, the J call TRBJ2-1, with 7 positions matching TRBD1. Per germline, CDR1 MNHEY and CDR2 SVGAGI. Trimming cost V 5 bases and J 7 bases; bases outside gene matches: 2. The CDR3 loop spans 12 amino acids. CDR3 loop: CASSQQGNEQFF. For the CDR3, the DNA is TGTGCCAGCAGTCAACAGGGGAATGAGCAGTTCTTC.

The chain links TRBV20-1 to TRBJ2-1; TRBD2 matches at 9 bases. Per the germline V gene, CDR1 is DFQATT and CDR2 is SNEGSKA (reference sequence). The V segment lost 3 bases and the J segment 10 bases; nucleotides outside the gene matches: 10. The CDR3 totals 14 residues. CDR3 amino acids: CSASRRGGPLEQFF. The CDR3 nucleotides are TGCAGTGCTAGTCGGCGGGGGGGCCCTTTGGAGCAGTTCTTC.

J is TRBJ1-2 and V is TRBV3-1 (or the pseudogene TRBV3-2), with D possibly TRBD1 on 5 matching bases. Trimming cost V 5 bases and J 5 bases, with 18 bases left between them. The CDR3 totals 15 residues. Germline V gene data show CDR1 as LGHDT and CDR2 as YNNKEL (reference sequence). CDR3 DNA: TGTGCCAGCAGCTTAGACCATGGGGCCCGATATGGCTACACCTTC. It specifies CASSLDHGARYGYTF.

The chain recombines TRBV28 with TRBJ1-2; 12 bases align to TRBD1. With 8 bases clipped from V and 5 bases from J, the junction kept 12 bases outside the gene matches. Germline CDR1 reads MDHEN; CDR2 reads SYDVKM. The CDR3 consists of 16 residues. The CDR3 bases are TGTGCCAGCGGTAACCTCCCGGGACAGGGGGCGTATGGCTACACCTTC. Translation gives CASGNLPGQGAYGYTF.

This clone was counted once. The chain has TRBV29-1 and TRBJ1-1; D gene ambiguous. In germline, CDR1 is SQVTM, CDR2 ANQGSEA. The CDR3 has 14 residues. V was trimmed by 1 base and J by 2 bases, leaving 11 bases between them. The CDR3 nucleotides are TGCAGCGTTGAAGGGGGATCCTTCAACACTGAAGCTTTCTTT. Translating it yields CSVEGGSFNTEAFF.

The chain carries TRBV18 and TRBJ2-1; 7 bases agree with TRBD1. CDR3 length: 15 residues. V was pared by 8 bases and J by 5 bases, with 12 bases of the junction left unmatched. Germline V lookup: CDR1 KGHSH, CDR2 LQKENI. CDR3 residues: CASPHPDRRNNEQFF. The CDR3 bases are TGTGCCAGCCCCCACCCGGACAGGAGGAACAATGAGCAGTTCTTC.

This chain joins TRBV5-6 and TRBJ1-2; no reliable D call. V was clipped by 5 bases and J by 5 bases, with 19 bases between them. Germline CDR1 SGHDT, CDR2 YYEEEE. This CDR3 contains 15 residues. This CDR3 reads CASSFTISSPYGYTF. In DNA form, the CDR3 reads TGTGCCAGCAGTTTCACTATTTCCAGCCCTTATGGCTACACCTTC.

This clone was found once. The chain links TRBV6-4 to TRBJ2-3, with 9 bases matching TRBD2. J was trimmed by 4 bases and V by 0 bases; bases with no gene match: 2. Germline values: CDR1 MRHNA, CDR2 SNTAGT. The CDR3 is 15 residues long. The CDR3 sequence is CASSDSVAGADTQYF. The CDR3 region has the DNA TGTGCCAGCAGTGACTCGGTAGCGGGGGCAGATACGCAGTATTTT.

This clone was recorded once. CDR3 amino acids: CASSDRGQRANQPQHF. The CDR3 region has the DNA TGTGCCAGCAGTGACAGGGGGCAAAGGGCAAATCAGCCCCAGCATTTT. The gene calls are TRBV2 and TRBJ1-5; 8 positions match TRBD1. Trimming took 3 bases from V and 4 from J; bases not matched to a gene: 8. Germline V gene sequence: CDR1 SNHLY, CDR2 FYNNEI. The CDR3 consists of 16 residues.

V gene TRBV29-1 combines with J gene TRBJ1-2, with 8 bases fitting TRBD1. Germline V gene lookup returns CDR1 SQVTM and CDR2 ANQGSEA. V lost 6 bases, J lost 3 bases, and 6 bases stayed unmatched. The CDR3 spans 13 residues. The CDR3 DNA sequence: TGCAGCGTGCAAGGACAGGGAGACTATGGCTACACCTTC. It encodes CSVQGQGDYGYTF.

The V call is TRBV7-2, the J call TRBJ2-7; 15 nucleotides align to TRBD2. Losses at the gene ends were 1 base for V and 12 bases for J; bases not matched to a gene: 16. The germline V gene encodes CDR1 SGHTA and CDR2 FQGNSA. The CDR3 contains 18 residues. In DNA, the CDR3 is TGTGCCAGCAGCTTAGATACCTGGCTCCCGGGACTAGCGGGAGGATTGTACTTC. Protein sequence: CASSLDTWLPGLAGGLYF. The full variable domain, completed using reference TRBV7-2 and TRBJ2-7, is GAGVSQSPSNKVTEKGKDVELRCDPISGHTALYWYRQSLGQGLEFLIYFQGNSAPDKSGLPSDRFSAERTGGSVSTLTIQRTQQEDSAVYLCASSLDTWLPGLAGGLYFGPGTRLTVT.

The chain employs TRBV6-2 or TRBV6-3 and TRBJ2-1, with TRBD2 identical over 13 bases. Per germline, CDR1 MNHEY and CDR2 SVGEGT. The V and J ends lost 3 bases and 7 bases, in that order; junction bases with no gene match: 15. The CDR3 sequence is 19 residues long. CDR3 region: CASSYPHEGLAGVLNEQFF. The CDR3 region has the DNA TGTGCCAGCAGTTATCCCCACGAAGGACTAGCGGGAGTGTTGAATGAGCAGTTCTTC.

This clone was seen a few times. The rearrangement uses TRBV10-1 and TRBJ1-5; no clear D. From germline, CDR1 is WNHNN and CDR2 SYGVQD (reference sequence). Between the trimmed V and J ends, which lost 3 bases and 8 bases, there was a span of 11 bases. The CDR3 has 13 amino acids. The CDR3 spells CASSEARDEPQHF. CDR3 bases: TGCGCCAGCAGTGAAGCCCGGGATGAGCCCCAGCATTTT.

V gene TRBV21-1 combines with J gene TRBJ2-7; TRBD1, the D gene given by the table, was not confirmed from the DNA. TRBV21-1 is designated a pseudogene. The CDR3 runs 15 residues. This CDR3 reads CASSRPDRVDYEQYF. CDR3 bases: TGTGCCAGCAGCCGGCCGGACAGGGTAGATTACGAGCAGTACTTC.